These 24 T cell receptor beta chains originate from one sample sequenced in a study of early T cells in non-severe SARS-CoV-2 infection. One entry per CDR3 protein results from TCRdb running MiXCR on the 5' RACE reads. The data contain some 67,000 distinct CDR3 sequences, about 9.1% of them singletons. The specimen comprised whole blood, sampled at baseline. The receptors were sampled from an adult who was a healthcare worker with PCR-confirmed SARS-CoV-2 infection or an uninfected control (not recorded which).

This chain links TRBV12-3 or TRBV12-4 with TRBJ2-1; D is unresolved. This CDR3 is 12 amino acids long. Trimming removed 7 bases at V and 8 bases at J, with 12 bases between. CDR3 DNA: TGTGCCAGCAATGACCACGGCGATGAGCAGTTCTTC. It codes for CASNDHGDEQFF.

This clonotype was detected many times. The chain couples TRBV5-1 to TRBJ1-6, with TRBD1 matching over 7 bases. The CDR3 covers 16 residues. Germline assignment: CDR1 SGHRS and CDR2 YFSETQ. V shed 6 bases, J shed 7 bases, and the junction held 13 bases outside the gene matches. The CDR3 sequence: CASMEQGSIGNSPLHF. As DNA, the CDR3 is TGCGCCAGCATGGAACAGGGGAGCATTGGGAATTCACCCCTCCACTTT.

There are many counts of this clonotype. This sequence joins TRBV11-1 and TRBJ1-1; no reliable D call. The CDR3 has 13 amino acids. Per the germline V gene, CDR1 is SGHAT and CDR2 is FQDESV (reference sequence). V lost 5 bases to trimming and J lost 7 bases, with 14 bases between them. In DNA, the CDR3 is TGTGCCAGCAGCCTCCCGGACCGAGATGAAGCTTTCTTT. This translates into CASSLPDRDEAFF.

In its sample, this clonotype was seen a few times. The genes are TRBV7-3 and TRBJ1-1, with a possible D match to TRBD1 (5 bases). This CDR3 has 13 residues. Trimming took 1 base from V and 7 from J, leaving 10 bases between them. Germline CDR1 and CDR2: SGHTA and FQGTGA. The CDR3 loop reads CASSLSGQGEAFF. In DNA, the CDR3 is TGTGCCAGCAGCTTAAGTGGCCAGGGTGAAGCTTTCTTT.

This clonotype came up many times. This sequence joins TRBV6-5 and TRBJ2-5; 16 positions agree with TRBD2. The CDR3 totals 16 residues. The J segment lost 4 bases and the V segment lost 5 bases, leaving 4 bases of the junction unmatched. From germline, CDR1 is MNHEY and CDR2 SVGAGI. This chain's CDR3 is CASSQGLAGGRETQYF. The DNA of the CDR3 is TGTGCCAGCAGTCAGGGACTAGCGGGAGGGCGAGAGACCCAGTACTTC.

Note on this clonotype: This may arise from a read error, as a much more abundant clone is one base away. Lacking the conserved final phenylalanine or tryptophan, this CDR3 likely reflects a read error. This chain connects TRBV2 to TRBJ1-1, with D possibly matching TRBD1 (5 bases). The germline V and J ends were trimmed by 6 bases and 1 base, with 9 bases remaining between them. CDR1 and CDR2 from the germline V gene are SNHLY and FYNNEI. This CDR3 comprises 13 residues. The CDR3 DNA sequence: TGTGCCAGCAGGGCGACAGCGAACACTGAAGCTTTCTCT. Protein: CASRATANTEAFS.

This clonotype was counted only a few times. The chain employs TRBV2 and TRBJ2-1; D is uncertain. CDR1 is SNHLY, CDR2 FYNNEI, per germline. CDR3 length equals 14 residues. Deletions cut 1 base from V and 4 bases from J, with 8 bases between. CDR3 residues: CASSEVWGYNEQFF. As DNA, the CDR3 is TGTGCCAGCAGTGAAGTTTGGGGTTACAATGAGCAGTTCTTC. The full variable domain, its missing parts supplied by reference TRBV2 and TRBJ2-1, is EPEVTQTPSHQVTQMGQEVILRCVPISNHLYFYWYRQILGQKVEFLVSFYNNEISEKSEIFDDQFSVERPDGSNFTLKIRSTKLEDSAMYFCASSEVWGYNEQFFGPGTRLTVL.

This clonotype came up many times. The chain joins TRBV5-1 to TRBJ2-4; 7 bases align to TRBD2. Per the germline V gene, CDR1 is SGHRS and CDR2 is YFSETQ. The CDR3 totals 18 residues. The trim removed 1 base at V and 2 bases at J, leaving 12 bases unmatched. The chain's CDR3 is CASSLFSLREFTKNIQYF. Written as DNA, the CDR3 is TGCGCCAGCAGCTTGTTCTCTCTGCGGGAGTTCACCAAAAACATTCAGTACTTC.

The gene calls are TRBV7-2 and TRBJ2-2; no reliable D call. V was cut by 3 bases and J by 4 bases, with 3 bases left in between. Germline V gene lookup returns CDR1 SGHTA and CDR2 FQGNSA. The CDR3 loop spans 12 amino acids. The chain's CDR3 is CASSFPTGELFF. Here the CDR3 DNA reads TGTGCCAGCAGCTTTCCCACCGGGGAGCTGTTTTTT.

V gene TRBV5-3 combines with J gene TRBJ2-7, with D perhaps TRBD2 (6 bases). TRBV5-3 is filed as an ORF, its function uncertain. Trimming took 9 bases from V and 6 from J, leaving 19 bases between them. This CDR3 is built from 13 residues. The DNA for the CDR3 is TGTGCCACCCCCAGCGGGTCTTCGGGCGAGCAGTACTTC. Translation gives CATPSGSSGEQYF.

The sample holds a few counts of this clonotype. The chain has TRBV24-1 and TRBJ2-3; TRBD2 is a possible D gene (6 bases). This CDR3 comprises 14 residues. V lost 7 bases to trimming and J lost 0 bases, with 10 bases between them. Germline lookup yields CDR1 KGHDR and CDR2 SFDVKD. CDR3 loop: CATRGGTSTDTQYF. The DNA for the CDR3 is TGTGCCACCAGAGGCGGGACTAGCACAGATACGCAGTATTTT.

This clonotype was seen many times. The CDR3 sequence is CASSDVMAGGTEAFF. Written as DNA, the CDR3 is TGTGCCAGCAGTGACGTAATGGCAGGGGGCACTGAAGCTTTCTTT. J is TRBJ1-1 and V is TRBV25-1; TRBD1 aligns across 7 bases. The germline V gene has CDR1 MGHDK and CDR2 SYGVNS. V lost 3 bases and J lost 4; bases outside the gene matches: 8. The CDR3 is made up of 15 amino acids.

This clonotype showed up just a few times. The V and J genes are TRBV6-5 and TRBJ1-6; 8 positions agree with TRBD1. CDR3 size: 15 residues. Germline trimming cut 2 bases from V and 7 bases from J; bases unmatched to any gene: 4. Germline-derived CDR1 and CDR2 are MNHEY and SVGAGI. CDR3 sequence: CASSYGDRPNSPLHF. The CDR3 DNA reads as TGTGCCAGCAGTTACGGGGACAGGCCGAATTCACCCCTCCACTTT.

In the case of this clonotype: This may stem from a read error, because a much larger clone lies one nucleotide away. The chain has TRBV6-2 or TRBV6-3 and TRBJ1-1; no clear D gene. Germline V gene data show CDR1 as MNHEY and CDR2 as SVGEGT. The CDR3 is 11 residues long. DNA of the CDR3: TGTGCCAGCAGTTACCCCCTTGGAGCTTTGTTT. Its translation: CASSYPLGALF.

The rearrangement uses TRBV5-4 and TRBJ1-4, with D possibly being TRBD1 (6 bases). The CDR3 runs to 15 residues. CDR1 and CDR2 (germline): SGHNT, YYREEE (reference sequence). V lost 4 bases to trimming and J lost 5 bases, with 15 bases between them. This CDR3 reads CASSGGGGRNEKLFF. The CDR3 DNA is TGTGCCAGCAGCGGAGGGGGAGGGAGGAATGAAAAACTGTTTTTT.

This clonotype was counted between two and nine times. This chain connects TRBV7-2 to TRBJ2-3; 7 bases map to TRBD1. The germline CDR1 and CDR2 sequences are SGHTA and FQGNSA. This CDR3 contains 18 residues. J was trimmed by 2 bases and V by 7 bases; bases with no gene match: 18. The CDR3 DNA is TGTGCCAGCACCCTTAGGGTCACCGGGACAGCTCTCACAGATACGCAGTATTTT. This gives the protein CASTLRVTGTALTDTQYF.

This clonotype came up many times. J is TRBJ2-1 and V is TRBV28, with TRBD2 matching 13 bases. The CDR3 totals 15 residues. V lost 8 bases to trimming and J lost 6 bases; unmatched junction nucleotides: 7. Germline CDR1 and CDR2: MDHEN and SYDVKM. CDR3 bases: TGTGCCAGCTGTCGGACTAGCGGGAGCGGCAATGAGCAGTTCTTC. It yields the protein CASCRTSGSGNEQFF.

This clonotype was counted at least ten times. V and J are TRBV6-5 and TRBJ2-7, with 9 bases lining up with TRBD1. Trimming at V came to 2 bases and at J to 1 base, leaving 3 bases not matched to a gene. The CDR3 is made up of 15 amino acids. Germline CDR1 and CDR2: MNHEY and SVGAGI. The CDR3 DNA follows: TGTGCCAGCAGTTACAGAGGACAGGGGTCCTACGAGCAGTACTTC. Its translation: CASSYRGQGSYEQYF.

This clonotype appeared many times. CDR3 nucleotides: TGCAGCGAACGGACAGGAAGCACAGATACGCAGTATTTT. As protein: CSERTGSTDTQYF. V is TRBV29-1 and J is TRBJ2-3; 7 bases line up with TRBD1. Germline lookup yields CDR1 SQVTM and CDR2 ANQGSEA. Trimming cost V 7 bases and J 0 bases; bases outside gene matches: 4. The CDR3 is made up of 13 amino acids.

This clonotype was recorded a few times. This chain links TRBV13 with TRBJ2-1; a weak D match, TRBD2 (6 bases). V was trimmed by 5 bases and J by 7 bases, leaving 15 bases between them. The CDR3 covers 14 residues. Germline V gene sequence: CDR1 PRHDT, CDR2 FYEKMQ (reference sequence). The CDR3 is CASSRGGRRNEQFF. CDR3 DNA sequence: TGTGCCAGCAGCCGGGGAGGCAGGAGAAATGAGCAGTTCTTC.

This chain links TRBV10-3 with TRBJ2-3, with 9 bases identical to TRBD2. Germline CDR1 is ENHRY and CDR2 is SYGVKD. V shed 0 bases and J 4 bases; nucleotides not matched to a gene: 11. The CDR3 consists of 18 residues. CDR3 sequence: CAISESPHASGIADTQYF. In DNA form, the CDR3 reads TGTGCCATCAGTGAGTCGCCCCATGCTAGCGGGATAGCAGATACGCAGTATTTT.

The chain couples TRBV19 to TRBJ2-2; the D is unclear. Per germline, CDR1 LNHDA and CDR2 SQIVND (reference sequence). Trimming removed 9 bases at V and 3 bases at J, with 11 bases between. The CDR3 has 13 amino acids. This CDR3 is CASSNFHTGELFF. CDR3 nucleotide sequence: TGTGCCAGCTCAAATTTTCACACCGGGGAGCTGTTTTTT.

This clonotype has a count of ten or more. The chain recombines TRBV20-1 with TRBJ2-7; a weak D match, TRBD2 (6 bases). This CDR3 region has 14 residues. The germline V and J ends were trimmed by 7 bases and 0 bases, with 16 bases remaining between them. Germline V gene sequence: CDR1 DFQATT, CDR2 SNEGSKA (reference sequence). The CDR3, as DNA: TGCAGTGGCCGAGAAGGGACTCGCTCCTACGAGCAGTACTTC. Protein product: CSGREGTRSYEQYF.

In this sample, this clonotype turned up many times. J is TRBJ2-3 and V is TRBV20-1; 9 positions match TRBD2. J lost 3 bases, V lost 0 bases, and 1 base had no gene match. The CDR3 extends over 14 amino acids. The germline V gene encodes CDR1 DFQATT and CDR2 SNEGSKA (reference sequence). The CDR3 DNA sequence: TGCAGTGCTAGAGATCTAGCGGGAACAGATACGCAGTATTTT. Translated, it gives CSARDLAGTDTQYF.